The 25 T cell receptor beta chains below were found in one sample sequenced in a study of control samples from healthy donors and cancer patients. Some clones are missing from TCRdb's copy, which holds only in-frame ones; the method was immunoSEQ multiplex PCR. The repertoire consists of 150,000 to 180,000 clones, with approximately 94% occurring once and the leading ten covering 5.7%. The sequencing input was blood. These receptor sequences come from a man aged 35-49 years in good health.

The CDR3 DNA reads TGTGCCAGCAGCTTAGGTACTTGGCAGTCAGCTTACGAGCAGTACTTC. It yields the protein CASSLGTWQSAYEQYF. The genes are TRBV7-2 and TRBJ2-7; D not resolved. Germline CDR1 and CDR2: SGHTA and FQGNSA. The CDR3 is 16 residues long. Trimming took 1 base from V and 4 from J, leaving 17 bases between them.

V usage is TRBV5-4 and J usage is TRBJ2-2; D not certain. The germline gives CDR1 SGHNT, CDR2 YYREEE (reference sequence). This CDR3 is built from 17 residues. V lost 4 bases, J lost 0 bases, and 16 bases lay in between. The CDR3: CASSPWTDTPNTGELFF. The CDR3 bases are TGTGCCAGCAGCCCGTGGACGGATACACCGAACACCGGGGAGCTGTTTTTT.

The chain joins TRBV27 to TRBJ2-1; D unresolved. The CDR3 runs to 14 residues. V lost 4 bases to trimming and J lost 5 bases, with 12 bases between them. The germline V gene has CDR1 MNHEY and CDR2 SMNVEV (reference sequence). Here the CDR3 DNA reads TGTGCCAGCAGTTCCCGACCCCGTCACAATGAGCAGTTCTTC. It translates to CASSSRPRHNEQFF.

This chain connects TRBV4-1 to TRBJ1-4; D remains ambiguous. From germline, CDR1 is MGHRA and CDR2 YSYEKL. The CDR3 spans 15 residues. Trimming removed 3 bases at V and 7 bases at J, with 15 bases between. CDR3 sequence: CASSQDGWKAEKLFF. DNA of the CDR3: TGCGCCAGCAGCCAGGACGGTTGGAAGGCTGAAAAACTGTTTTTT.

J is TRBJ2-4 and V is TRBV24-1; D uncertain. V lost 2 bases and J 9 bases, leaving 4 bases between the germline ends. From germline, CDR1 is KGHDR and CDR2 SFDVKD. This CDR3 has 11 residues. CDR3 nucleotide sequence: TGTGCCACCAGTGATTGGGGCATTCAGTACTTC. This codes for CATSDWGIQYF.

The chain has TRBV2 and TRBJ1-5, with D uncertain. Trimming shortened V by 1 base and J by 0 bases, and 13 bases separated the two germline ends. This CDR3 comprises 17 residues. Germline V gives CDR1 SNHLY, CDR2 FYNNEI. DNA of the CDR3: TGTGCCAGCAGTGAAGATTCGACAAATTATAGCAATCAGCCCCAGCATTTT. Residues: CASSEDSTNYSNQPQHF.

The CDR3 reads CASSPDRVMNTEAFF. Written as DNA, the CDR3 is TGTGCCAGCTCACCCGACAGGGTCATGAACACTGAAGCTTTCTTT. The chain employs TRBV18 and TRBJ1-1, with 7 bases fitting TRBD1. CDR1 and CDR2 (germline): KGHSH, LQKENI. There are 15 residues in the CDR3. The J segment lost 0 bases and the V segment lost 3 bases, leaving 4 bases of the junction unmatched.

CDR3 residues: CASSPYRIDQPQHF. DNA of the CDR3: TGTGCCAGCAGCCCCTACCGTATAGACCAGCCCCAGCATTTT. V gene TRBV11-3 combines with J gene TRBJ1-5; D is unclear. The germline CDR1 and CDR2 sequences are SGHNT and YENEEA. Trimming shortened V by 5 bases and J by 7 bases, and 15 bases separated the two germline ends. The CDR3 is 14 residues long.

The CDR3 nucleotides read TGTGCCAGCAGTAAACAGGGGTACACTGAAGCTTTCTTT. Its translation: CASSKQGYTEAFF. This chain uses TRBV6-5 with TRBJ1-1; 7 bases agree with TRBD1. This CDR3 region has 13 residues. With 5 bases clipped from V and 3 bases from J, the junction kept 3 bases outside the gene matches. Germline-derived CDR1 and CDR2 are MNHEY and SVGAGI.

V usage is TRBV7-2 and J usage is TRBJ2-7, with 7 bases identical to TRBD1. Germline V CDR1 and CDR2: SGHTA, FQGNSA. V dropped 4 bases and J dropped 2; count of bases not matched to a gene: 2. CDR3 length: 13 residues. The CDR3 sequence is CASSWGQTYEQYF. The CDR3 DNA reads TGTGCCAGCAGCTGGGGACAGACCTACGAGCAGTACTTC.

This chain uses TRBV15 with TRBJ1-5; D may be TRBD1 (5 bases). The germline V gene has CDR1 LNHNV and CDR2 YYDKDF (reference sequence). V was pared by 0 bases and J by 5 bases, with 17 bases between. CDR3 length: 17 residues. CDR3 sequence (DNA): TGTGCCACCAGCAGAGATAGGGTAGGGGAGCCCCATCAGCCCCAGCATTTT. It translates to CATSRDRVGEPHQPQHF. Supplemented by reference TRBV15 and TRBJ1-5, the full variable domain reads DAMVIQNPRYQVTQFGKPVTLSCSQTLNHNVMYWYQQKSSQAPKLLFHYYDKDFNNEADTPDNFQSRRPNTSFCFLDIRSPGLGDTAMYLCATSRDRVGEPHQPQHFGDGTRLSIL.

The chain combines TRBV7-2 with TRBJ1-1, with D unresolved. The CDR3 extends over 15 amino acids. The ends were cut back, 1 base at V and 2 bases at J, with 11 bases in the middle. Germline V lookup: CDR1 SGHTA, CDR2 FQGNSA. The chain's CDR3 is CASSLEADYNTEAFF. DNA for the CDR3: TGTGCCAGCAGCTTAGAGGCAGATTATAACACTGAAGCTTTCTTT.

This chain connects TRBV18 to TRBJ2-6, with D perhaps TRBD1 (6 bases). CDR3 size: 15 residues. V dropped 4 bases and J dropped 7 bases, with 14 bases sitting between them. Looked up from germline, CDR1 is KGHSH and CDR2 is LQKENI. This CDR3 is CASSQGQLRANVLTF. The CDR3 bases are TGTGCCAGCTCACAAGGACAGTTGCGAGCCAACGTCCTGACTTTC.

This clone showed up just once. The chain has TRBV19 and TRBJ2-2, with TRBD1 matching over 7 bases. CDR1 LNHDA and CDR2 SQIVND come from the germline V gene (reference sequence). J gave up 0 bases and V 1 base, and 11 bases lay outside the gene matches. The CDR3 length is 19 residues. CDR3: CASSIVEGGRAANTGELFF. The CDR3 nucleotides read TGTGCCAGTAGTATAGTCGAAGGGGGCAGGGCGGCGAACACCGGGGAGCTGTTTTTT.

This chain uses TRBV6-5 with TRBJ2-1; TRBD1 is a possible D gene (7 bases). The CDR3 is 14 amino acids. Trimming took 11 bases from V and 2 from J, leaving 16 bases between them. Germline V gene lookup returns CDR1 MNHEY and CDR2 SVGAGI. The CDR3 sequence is CASGGTVAYNEQFF. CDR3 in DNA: TGTGCCTCAGGGGGGACAGTGGCCTACAATGAGCAGTTCTTC.

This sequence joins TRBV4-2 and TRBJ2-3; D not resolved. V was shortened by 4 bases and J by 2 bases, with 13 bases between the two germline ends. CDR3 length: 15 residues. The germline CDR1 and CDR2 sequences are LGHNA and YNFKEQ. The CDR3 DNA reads TGTGCCAGCAGCCCACGGGCAGAATCCACAGATACGCAGTATTTT. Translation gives CASSPRAESTDTQYF.

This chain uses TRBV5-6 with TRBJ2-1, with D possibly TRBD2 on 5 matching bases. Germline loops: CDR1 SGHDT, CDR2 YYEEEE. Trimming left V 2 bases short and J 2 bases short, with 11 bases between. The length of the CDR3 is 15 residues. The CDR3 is CASSFGTGAYNEQFF. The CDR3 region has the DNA TGTGCCAGCAGCTTTGGCACCGGGGCCTACAATGAGCAGTTCTTC.

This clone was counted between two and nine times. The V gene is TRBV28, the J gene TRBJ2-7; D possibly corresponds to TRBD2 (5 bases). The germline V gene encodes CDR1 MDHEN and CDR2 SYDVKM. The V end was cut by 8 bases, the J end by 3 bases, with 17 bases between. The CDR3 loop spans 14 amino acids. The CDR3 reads CASRSTSGNYEQYF. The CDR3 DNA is TGTGCCAGCCGAAGCACGTCCGGGAACTACGAGCAGTACTTC.

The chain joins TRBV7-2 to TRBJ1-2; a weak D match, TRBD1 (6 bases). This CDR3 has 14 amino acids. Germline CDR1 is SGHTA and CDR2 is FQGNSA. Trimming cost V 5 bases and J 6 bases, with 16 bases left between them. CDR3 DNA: TGTGCCAGCAGCCCCCCCAACAGGGTCCATGGCTACACCTTC. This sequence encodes CASSPPNRVHGYTF.

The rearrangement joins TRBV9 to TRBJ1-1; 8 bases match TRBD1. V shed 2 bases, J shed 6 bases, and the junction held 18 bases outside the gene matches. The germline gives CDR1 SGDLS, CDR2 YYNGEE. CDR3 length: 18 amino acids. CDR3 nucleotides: TGTGCCAGCAGCGTTTATATCTCCGTTGGACAGGGTATCGCTGAAGCTTTCTTT. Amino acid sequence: CASSVYISVGQGIAEAFF.

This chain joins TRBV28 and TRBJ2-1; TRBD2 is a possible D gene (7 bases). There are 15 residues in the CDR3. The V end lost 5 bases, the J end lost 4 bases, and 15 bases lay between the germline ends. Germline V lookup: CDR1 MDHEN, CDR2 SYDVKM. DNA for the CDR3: TGTGCCAGCAGTCCTGGGGGGGCGCGGTACAATGAGCAGTTCTTC. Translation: CASSPGGARYNEQFF.

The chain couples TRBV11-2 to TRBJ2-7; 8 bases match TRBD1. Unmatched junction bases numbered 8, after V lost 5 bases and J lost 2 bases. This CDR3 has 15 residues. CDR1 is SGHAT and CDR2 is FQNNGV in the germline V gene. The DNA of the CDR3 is TGTGCCAGCAGCCCCCCGGACAGGGTAACCTACGAGCAGTACTTC. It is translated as CASSPPDRVTYEQYF.

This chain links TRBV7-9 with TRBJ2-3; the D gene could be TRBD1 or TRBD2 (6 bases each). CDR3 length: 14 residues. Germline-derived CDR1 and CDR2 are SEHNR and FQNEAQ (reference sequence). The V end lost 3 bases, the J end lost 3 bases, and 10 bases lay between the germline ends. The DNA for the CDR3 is TGTGCCAGCAGCTTCCGAGGGGGGACAGATACGCAGTATTTT. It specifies CASSFRGGTDTQYF.

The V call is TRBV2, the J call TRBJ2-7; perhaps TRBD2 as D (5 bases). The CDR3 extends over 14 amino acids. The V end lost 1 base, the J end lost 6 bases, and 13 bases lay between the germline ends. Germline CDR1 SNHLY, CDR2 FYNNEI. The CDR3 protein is CASSEGGSVGEQYF. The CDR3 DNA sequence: TGTGCCAGCAGTGAAGGAGGGTCTGTGGGCGAGCAGTACTTC. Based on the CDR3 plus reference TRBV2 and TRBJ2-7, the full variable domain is EPEVTQTPSHQVTQMGQEVILRCVPISNHLYFYWYRQILGQKVEFLVSFYNNEISEKSEIFDDQFSVERPDGSNFTLKIRSTKLEDSAMYFCASSEGGSVGEQYFGPGTRLTVT.

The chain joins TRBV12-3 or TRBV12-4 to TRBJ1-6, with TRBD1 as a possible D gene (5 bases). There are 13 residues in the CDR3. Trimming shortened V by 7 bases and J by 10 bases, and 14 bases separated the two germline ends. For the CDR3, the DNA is TGTGCCAGCACTCCAGGGAGGGGATCACCCCTCCACTTT. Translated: CASTPGRGSPLHF.